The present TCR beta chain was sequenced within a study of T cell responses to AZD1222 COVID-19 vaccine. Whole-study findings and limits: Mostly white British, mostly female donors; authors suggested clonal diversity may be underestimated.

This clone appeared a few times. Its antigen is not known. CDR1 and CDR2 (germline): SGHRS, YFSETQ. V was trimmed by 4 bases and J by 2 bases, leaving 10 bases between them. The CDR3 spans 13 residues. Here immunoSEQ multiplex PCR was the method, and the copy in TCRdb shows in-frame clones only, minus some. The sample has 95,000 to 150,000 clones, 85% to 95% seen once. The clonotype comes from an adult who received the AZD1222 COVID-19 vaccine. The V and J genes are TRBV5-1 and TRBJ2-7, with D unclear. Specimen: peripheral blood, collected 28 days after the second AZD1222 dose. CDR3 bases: TGCGCCAGCAGCCCGGAAATTCCCTACGAGCAGTACTTC. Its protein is CASSPEIPYEQYF.